This TCR beta chain was retrieved from a study of blood T cell repertoires in COVID-19. Study at large: Both acute and convalescent COVID-19 samples were obtained from the United States, Italy and Spain. Sample material is recorded as cDNA or gDNA derived from T cells, B-cell-depleted T cells, or PBMCs.

Residents of approximately 25 US areas, aged about 18 to 89 years, made up the participants. Germline V gene lookup returns CDR1 SGHRS and CDR2 YFSETQ. The CDR3 is 15 residues long. Trimming cost V 5 bases and J 4 bases; bases outside gene matches: 9. In the original analysis: Reference gene primer amplification gave nucleated cell count estimates. Sequencing used immunoSEQ multiplex PCR; TCRdb keeps in-frame clones, though not all of them. The V and J calls and clone size come from that table; D and trimming were worked out from the DNA. Of 250,000 to 300,000 clones detected, roughly nine tenths appear once; the ten largest clones hold roughly 2.9%.

The specimen sequenced was PBMCs or T cells enriched from blood (not recorded which). This receptor was obtained from a woman in her forties or fifties who had been exposed to COVID-19. This chain uses TRBV5-1 with TRBJ1-3, with 7 bases aligning to TRBD1. The CDR3 protein is CASSQTGTAGNTIYF. As DNA, the CDR3 is TGCGCCAGCAGTCAAACCGGGACAGCCGGAAACACCATATATTTT.